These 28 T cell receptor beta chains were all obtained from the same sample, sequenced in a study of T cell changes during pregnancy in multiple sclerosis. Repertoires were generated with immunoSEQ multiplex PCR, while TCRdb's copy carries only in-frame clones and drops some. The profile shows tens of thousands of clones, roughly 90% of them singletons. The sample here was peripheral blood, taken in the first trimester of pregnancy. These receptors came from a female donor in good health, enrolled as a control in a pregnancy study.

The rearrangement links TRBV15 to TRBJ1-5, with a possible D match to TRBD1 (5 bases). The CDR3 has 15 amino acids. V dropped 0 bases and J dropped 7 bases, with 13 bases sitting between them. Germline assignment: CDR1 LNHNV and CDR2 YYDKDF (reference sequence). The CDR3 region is CATSRDQGATQPQHF. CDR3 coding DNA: TGTGCCACCAGCAGAGACCAGGGTGCGACCCAGCCCCAGCATTTT.

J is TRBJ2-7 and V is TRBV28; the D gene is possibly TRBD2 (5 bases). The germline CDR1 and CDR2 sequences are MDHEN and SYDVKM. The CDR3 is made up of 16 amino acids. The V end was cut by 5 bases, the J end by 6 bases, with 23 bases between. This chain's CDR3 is CASSAPWGRAGGEQYF. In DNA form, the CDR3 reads TGTGCCAGCAGTGCCCCCTGGGGTCGCGCGGGTGGCGAGCAGTACTTC.

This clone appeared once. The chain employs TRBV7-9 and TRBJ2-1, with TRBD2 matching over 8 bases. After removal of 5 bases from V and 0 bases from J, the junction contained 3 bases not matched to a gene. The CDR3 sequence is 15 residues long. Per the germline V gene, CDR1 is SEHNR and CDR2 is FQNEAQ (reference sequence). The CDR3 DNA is TGTGCCAGCAGCCCCGGGGGGGGCTCCTACAATGAGCAGTTCTTC. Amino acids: CASSPGGGSYNEQFF. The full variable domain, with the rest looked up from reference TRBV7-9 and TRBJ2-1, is DTGVSQNPRHKITKRGQNVTFRCDPISEHNRLYWYRQTLGQGPEFLTYFQNEAQLEKSRLLSDRFSAERPKGSFSTLEIQRTEQGDSAMYLCASSPGGGSYNEQFFGPGTRLTVL.

The CDR3 sequence: CASSPTGANYGYTF. For the CDR3, the DNA is TGTGCCAGTAGTCCCACAGGGGCTAACTATGGCTACACCTTC. The V call is TRBV19, the J call TRBJ1-2; 7 bases are shared with TRBD1. Per the germline V gene, CDR1 is LNHDA and CDR2 is SQIVND (reference sequence). With 5 bases clipped from V and 0 bases from J, the junction kept 3 bases outside the gene matches. CDR3 size: 14 residues.

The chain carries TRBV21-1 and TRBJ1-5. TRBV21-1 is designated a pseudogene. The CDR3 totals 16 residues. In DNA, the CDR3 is TGTGCCAGCAGCAAAGAGGAGTCCCTCAGCAATCAGCCCCAGCATTTT. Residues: CASSKEESLSNQPQHF.

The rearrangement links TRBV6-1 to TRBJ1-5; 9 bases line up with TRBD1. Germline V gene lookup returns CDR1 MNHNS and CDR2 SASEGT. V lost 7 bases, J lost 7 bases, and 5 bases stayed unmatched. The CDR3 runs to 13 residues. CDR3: CASTGQGRQPQHF. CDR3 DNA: TGTGCCAGCACGGGACAGGGTAGGCAGCCCCAGCATTTT.

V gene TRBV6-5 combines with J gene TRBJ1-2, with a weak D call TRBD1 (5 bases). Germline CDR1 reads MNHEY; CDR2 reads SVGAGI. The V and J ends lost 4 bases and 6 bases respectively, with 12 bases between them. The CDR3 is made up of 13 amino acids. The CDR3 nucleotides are TGTGCCAGCAGTTGGGAGCCGGGGGATGGCTACACCTTC. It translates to CASSWEPGDGYTF.

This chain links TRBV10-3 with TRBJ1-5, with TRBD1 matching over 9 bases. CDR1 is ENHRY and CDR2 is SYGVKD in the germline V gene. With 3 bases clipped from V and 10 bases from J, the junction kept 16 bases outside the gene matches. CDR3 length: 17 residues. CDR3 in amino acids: CAISDQVIRDRVVPQHF. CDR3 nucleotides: TGTGCCATCAGTGACCAGGTTATCCGGGACAGGGTCGTACCCCAGCATTTT.

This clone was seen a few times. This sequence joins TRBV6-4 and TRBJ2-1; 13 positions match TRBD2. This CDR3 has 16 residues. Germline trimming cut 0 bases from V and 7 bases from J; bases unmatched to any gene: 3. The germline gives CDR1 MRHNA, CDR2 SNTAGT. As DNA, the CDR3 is TGTGCCAGCAGTGACTCGACTAGCGGGGGGTGGAATGAGCAGTTCTTC. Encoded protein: CASSDSTSGGWNEQFF.

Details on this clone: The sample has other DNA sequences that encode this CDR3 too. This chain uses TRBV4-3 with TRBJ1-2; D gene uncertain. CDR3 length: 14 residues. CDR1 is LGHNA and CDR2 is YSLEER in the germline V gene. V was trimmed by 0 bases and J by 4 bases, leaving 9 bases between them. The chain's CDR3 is CASSQDSGGYGYTF. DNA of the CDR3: TGCGCCAGCAGCCAAGACTCGGGTGGCTATGGCTACACCTTC.

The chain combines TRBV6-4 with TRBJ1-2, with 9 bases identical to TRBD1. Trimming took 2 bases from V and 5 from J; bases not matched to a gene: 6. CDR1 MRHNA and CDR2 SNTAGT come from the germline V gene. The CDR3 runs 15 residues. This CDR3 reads CASSDGTGRGYGYTF. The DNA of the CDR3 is TGTGCCAGCAGTGACGGGACAGGGAGAGGGTATGGCTACACCTTC.

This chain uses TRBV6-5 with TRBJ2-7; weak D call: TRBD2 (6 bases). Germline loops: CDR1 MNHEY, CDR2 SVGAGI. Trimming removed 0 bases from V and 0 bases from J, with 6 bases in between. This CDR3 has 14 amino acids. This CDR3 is CASSYSRDSYEQYF. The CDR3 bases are TGTGCCAGCAGTTACTCGCGGGACTCCTACGAGCAGTACTTC.

The CDR3 DNA sequence: TGCGCCAGCAGCCAAGACTACGGGGGGGTAAGCTCCTACGAGCAGTACTTC. This gives the protein CASSQDYGGVSSYEQYF. The rearrangement links TRBV4-3 to TRBJ2-7; 8 nucleotides align to TRBD2. V gave up 0 bases and J gave up 0 bases; unmatched junction bases: 7. Per the germline V gene, CDR1 is LGHNA and CDR2 is YSLEER. This CDR3 has 17 residues.

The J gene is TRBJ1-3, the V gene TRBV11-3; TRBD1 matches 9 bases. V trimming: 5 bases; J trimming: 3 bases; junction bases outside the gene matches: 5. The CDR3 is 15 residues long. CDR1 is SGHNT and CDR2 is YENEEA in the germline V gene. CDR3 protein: CASSPGQGVGNTIYF. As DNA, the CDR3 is TGTGCCAGCAGCCCGGGACAGGGAGTTGGAAACACCATATATTTT.

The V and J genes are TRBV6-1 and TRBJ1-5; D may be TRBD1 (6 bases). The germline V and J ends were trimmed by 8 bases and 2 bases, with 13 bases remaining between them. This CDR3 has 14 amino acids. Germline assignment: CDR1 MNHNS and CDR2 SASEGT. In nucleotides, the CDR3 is TGTGCCAGCGCCATAGGGGGAGGCAATCAGCCCCAGCATTTT. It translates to CASAIGGGNQPQHF.

The CDR3 nucleotides are TGTGCCAGCAGTTTAGCGGTCACAGATACGCAGTATTTT. Encoded protein: CASSLAVTDTQYF. The J gene is TRBJ2-3, the V gene TRBV27, with D unresolved. CDR3 size: 13 residues. The germline gives CDR1 MNHEY, CDR2 SMNVEV (reference sequence). The V end lost 2 bases, the J end lost 2 bases, and 5 bases lay between the germline ends.

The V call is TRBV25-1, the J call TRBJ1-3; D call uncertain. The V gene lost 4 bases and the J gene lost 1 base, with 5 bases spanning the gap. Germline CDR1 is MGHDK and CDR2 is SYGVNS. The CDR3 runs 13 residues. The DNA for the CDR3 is TGTGCCAGCAGTGGAGGGTCTGGAAACACCATATATTTT. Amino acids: CASSGGSGNTIYF.

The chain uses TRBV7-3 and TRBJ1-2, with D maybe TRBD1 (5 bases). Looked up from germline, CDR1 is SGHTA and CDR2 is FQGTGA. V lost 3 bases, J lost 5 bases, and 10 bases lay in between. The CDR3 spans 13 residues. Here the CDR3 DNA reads TGTGCCAGCAGCTTCGGGGGTGGGTATGGCTACACCTTC. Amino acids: CASSFGGGYGYTF.

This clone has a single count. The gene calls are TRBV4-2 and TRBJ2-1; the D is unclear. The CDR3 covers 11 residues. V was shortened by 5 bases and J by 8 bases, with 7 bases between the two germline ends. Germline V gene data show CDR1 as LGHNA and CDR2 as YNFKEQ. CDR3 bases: TGTGCCAGCAGCTACAGCTATGAGCAGTTCTTC. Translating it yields CASSYSYEQFF.

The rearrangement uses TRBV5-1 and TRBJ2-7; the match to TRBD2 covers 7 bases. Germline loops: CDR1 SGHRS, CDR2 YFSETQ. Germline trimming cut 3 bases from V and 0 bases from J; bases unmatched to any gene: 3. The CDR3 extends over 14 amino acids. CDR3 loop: CASSSSGSSYEQYF. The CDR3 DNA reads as TGCGCCAGCAGCTCTAGCGGAAGCTCCTACGAGCAGTACTTC.

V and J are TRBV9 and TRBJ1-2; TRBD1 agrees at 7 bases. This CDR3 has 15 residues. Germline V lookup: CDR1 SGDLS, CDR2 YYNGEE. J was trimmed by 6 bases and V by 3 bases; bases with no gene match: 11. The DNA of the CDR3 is TGTGCCAGCAGCGCCCAGGGACAGCCGGGCCATGGCTACACCTTC. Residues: CASSAQGQPGHGYTF.

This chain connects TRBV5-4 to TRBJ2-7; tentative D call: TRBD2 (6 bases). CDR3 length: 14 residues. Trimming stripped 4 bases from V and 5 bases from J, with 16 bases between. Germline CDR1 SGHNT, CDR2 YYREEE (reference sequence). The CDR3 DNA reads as TGTGCCAGCAGCACCGATCGGGGAGGCCACGAGCAGTACTTC. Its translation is CASSTDRGGHEQYF.

The CDR3 region has the DNA TGTGCCAGCAGCTTAGGTAGAATTGAGACAGGGCGGAACTATGGCTACACCTTC. Translation gives CASSLGRIETGRNYGYTF. V and J are TRBV7-9 and TRBJ1-2; 7 bases fit TRBD1. The length of the CDR3 is 18 residues. The germline CDR1 and CDR2 sequences are SEHNR and FQNEAQ (reference sequence). V dropped 1 base and J dropped 2; count of bases not matched to a gene: 13.

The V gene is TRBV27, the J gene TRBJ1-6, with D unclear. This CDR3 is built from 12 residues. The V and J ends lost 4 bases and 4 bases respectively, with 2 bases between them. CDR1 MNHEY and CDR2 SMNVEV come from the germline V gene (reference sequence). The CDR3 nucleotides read TGTGCCAGCAGTTCTTATAATTCACCCCTCCACTTT. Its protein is CASSSYNSPLHF.

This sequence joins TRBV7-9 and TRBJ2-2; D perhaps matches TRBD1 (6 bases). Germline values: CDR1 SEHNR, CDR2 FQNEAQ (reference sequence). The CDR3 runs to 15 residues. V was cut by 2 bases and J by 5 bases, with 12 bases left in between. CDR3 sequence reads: CASSLPTGLTGELFF. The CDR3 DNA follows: TGTGCCAGCAGCTTACCCACAGGGCTTACCGGGGAGCTGTTTTTT.

Written as DNA, the CDR3 is TGTGCCAGCAGGGACCGGGACTCAGGAGATTCACCCCTCCACTTT. Translation gives CASRDRDSGDSPLHF. This chain connects TRBV28 to TRBJ1-6; a weak D match, TRBD1 (5 bases). The CDR3 sequence is 15 residues long. The V and J ends lost 6 bases and 8 bases respectively, with 17 bases between them. The germline CDR1 and CDR2 sequences are MDHEN and SYDVKM.

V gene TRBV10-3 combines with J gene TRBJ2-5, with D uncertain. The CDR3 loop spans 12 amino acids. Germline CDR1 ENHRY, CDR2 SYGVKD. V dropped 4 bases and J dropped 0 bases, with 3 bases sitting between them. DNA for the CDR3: TGTGCCATCAGTGGCGACCAAGAGACCCAGTACTTC. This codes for CAISGDQETQYF.

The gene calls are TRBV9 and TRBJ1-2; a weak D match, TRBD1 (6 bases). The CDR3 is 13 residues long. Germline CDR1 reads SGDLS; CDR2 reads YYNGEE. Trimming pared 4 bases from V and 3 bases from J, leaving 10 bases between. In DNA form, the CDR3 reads TGTGCCAGCAGCAGGGGGGGAGACTATGGCTACACCTTC. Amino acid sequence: CASSRGGDYGYTF.